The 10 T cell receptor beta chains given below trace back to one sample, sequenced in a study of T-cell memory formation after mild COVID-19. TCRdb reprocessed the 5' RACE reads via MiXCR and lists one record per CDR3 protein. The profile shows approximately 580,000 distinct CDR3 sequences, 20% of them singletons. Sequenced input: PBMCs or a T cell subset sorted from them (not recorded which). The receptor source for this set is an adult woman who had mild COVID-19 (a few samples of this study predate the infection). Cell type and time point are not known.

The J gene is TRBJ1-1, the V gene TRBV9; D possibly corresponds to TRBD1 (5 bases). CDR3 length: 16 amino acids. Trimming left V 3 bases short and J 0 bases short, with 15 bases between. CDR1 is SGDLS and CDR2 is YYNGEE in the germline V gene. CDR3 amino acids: CASSAKLGRMNTEAFF. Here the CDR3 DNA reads TGTGCCAGCAGCGCTAAATTGGGACGGATGAACACTGAAGCTTTCTTT.

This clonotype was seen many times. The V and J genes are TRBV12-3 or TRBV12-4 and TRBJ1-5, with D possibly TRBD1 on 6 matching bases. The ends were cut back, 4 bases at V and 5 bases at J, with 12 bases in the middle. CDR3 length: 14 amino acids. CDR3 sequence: CASSSQQGDQPQHF. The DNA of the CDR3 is TGTGCCAGCAGTTCCCAACAGGGAGATCAGCCCCAGCATTTT.

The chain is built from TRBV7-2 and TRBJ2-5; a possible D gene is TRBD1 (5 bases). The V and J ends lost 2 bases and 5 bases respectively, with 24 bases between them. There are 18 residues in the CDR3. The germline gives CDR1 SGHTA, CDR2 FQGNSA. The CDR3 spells CASSLRLPLGLVGETQYF. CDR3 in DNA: TGTGCCAGCAGCTTACGGCTCCCCCTGGGGCTAGTAGGGGAGACCCAGTACTTC.

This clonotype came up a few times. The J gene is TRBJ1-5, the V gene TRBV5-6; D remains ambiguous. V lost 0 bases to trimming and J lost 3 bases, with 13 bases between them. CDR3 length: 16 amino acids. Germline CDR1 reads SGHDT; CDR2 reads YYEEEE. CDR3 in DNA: TGTGCCAGCAGCTTGGCTCCGGGGTCCTCCAATCAGCCCCAGCATTTT. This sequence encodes CASSLAPGSSNQPQHF.

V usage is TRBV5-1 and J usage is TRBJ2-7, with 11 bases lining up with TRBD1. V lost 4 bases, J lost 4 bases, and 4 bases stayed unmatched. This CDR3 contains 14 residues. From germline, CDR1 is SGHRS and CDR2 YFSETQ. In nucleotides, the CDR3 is TGCGCCAGCAGCCGGGACAGGGGGATATACGAGCAGTACTTC. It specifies CASSRDRGIYEQYF. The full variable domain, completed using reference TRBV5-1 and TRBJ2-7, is KAGVTQTPRYLIKTRGQQVTLSCSPISGHRSVSWYQQTPGQGLQFLFEYFSETQRNKGNFPGRFSGRQFSNSRSEMNVSTLELGDSALYLCASSRDRGIYEQYFGPGTRLTVT.

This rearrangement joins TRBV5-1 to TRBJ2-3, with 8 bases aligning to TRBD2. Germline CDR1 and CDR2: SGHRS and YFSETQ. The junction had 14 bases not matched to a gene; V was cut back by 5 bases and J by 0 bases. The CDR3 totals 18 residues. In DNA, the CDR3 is TGCGCCAGCAGACCGGGACTAGAAATATTCACTAGCACAGATACGCAGTATTTT. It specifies CASRPGLEIFTSTDTQYF.

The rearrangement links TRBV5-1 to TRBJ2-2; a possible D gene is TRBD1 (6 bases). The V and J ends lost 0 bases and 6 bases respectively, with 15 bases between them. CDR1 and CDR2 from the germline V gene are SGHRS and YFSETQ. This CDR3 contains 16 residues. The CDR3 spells CASSLVAVKGAGELFF. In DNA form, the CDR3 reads TGCGCCAGCAGCTTGGTGGCAGTTAAGGGGGCCGGGGAGCTGTTTTTT.

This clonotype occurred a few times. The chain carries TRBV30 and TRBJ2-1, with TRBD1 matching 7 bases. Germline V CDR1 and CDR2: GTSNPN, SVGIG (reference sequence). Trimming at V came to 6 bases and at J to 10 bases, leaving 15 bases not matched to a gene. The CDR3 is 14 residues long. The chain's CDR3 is CACRGQPHTREQFF. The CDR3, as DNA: TGTGCCTGCAGGGGACAGCCACACACCCGGGAGCAGTTCTTC.

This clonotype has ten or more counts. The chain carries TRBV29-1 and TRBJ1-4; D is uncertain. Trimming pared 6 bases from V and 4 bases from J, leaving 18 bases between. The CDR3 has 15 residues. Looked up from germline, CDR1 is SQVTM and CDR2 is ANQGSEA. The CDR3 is CSVAEDGRINEKLFF. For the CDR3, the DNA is TGCAGCGTAGCGGAGGACGGCCGGATTAATGAAAAACTGTTTTTT.

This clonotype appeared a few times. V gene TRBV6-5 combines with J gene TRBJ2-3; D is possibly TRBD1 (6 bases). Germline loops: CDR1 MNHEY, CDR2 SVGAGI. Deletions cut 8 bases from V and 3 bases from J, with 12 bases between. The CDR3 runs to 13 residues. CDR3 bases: TGTGCCAGCCGTCAGGGGTGGACAGATACGCAGTATTTT. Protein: CASRQGWTDTQYF.